This passage covers 19 T cell receptor beta chains from one sample sequenced in a study of blood T cell repertoires in COVID-19 (dated by TCRdb to about 2020). The library relied on the immunoSEQ multiplex PCR assay. This immuneACCESS table, as held by TCRdb, lists in-frame sequences with V and J called but not all clones. Of the missing ones, under half trace to an unresolved V gene in checked studies; the others have no known cause. In this sample the table shows roughly 220,000 clones, around 84% of which occur a single time. In total, the top ten clones hold 6.8% of the sample. The sample was PBMCs or T cells enriched from blood (not recorded which). The receptors were gathered from a woman aged 40 to 55 who had recovered from COVID-19.

CDR3 in DNA: TGTGCCAGCAGTGGTTCGCCGGGACAGGTTGGGGAGACCCAGTACTTC. Protein: CASSGSPGQVGETQYF. J is TRBJ2-5 and V is TRBV2; TRBD1 matches 8 bases. The V and J ends lost 4 bases and 5 bases, in that order; junction bases with no gene match: 12. Germline V gene data show CDR1 as SNHLY and CDR2 as FYNNEI. The CDR3 contains 16 residues. The full variable domain, completed using reference TRBV2 and TRBJ2-5, is EPEVTQTPSHQVTQMGQEVILRCVPISNHLYFYWYRQILGQKVEFLVSFYNNEISEKSEIFDDQFSVERPDGSNFTLKIRSTKLEDSAMYFCASSGSPGQVGETQYFGPGTRLLVL.

The J gene is TRBJ2-2, the V gene TRBV7-3; the D gene is possibly TRBD2 (7 bases). The germline CDR1 and CDR2 sequences are SGHTA and FQGTGA. The germline V and J ends were trimmed by 5 bases and 0 bases, with 13 bases remaining between them. This CDR3 spans 16 amino acids. CDR3 loop: CASSPGGGTNTGELFF. CDR3 in DNA: TGTGCCAGCAGCCCTGGCGGGGGCACGAACACCGGGGAGCTGTTTTTT.

J is TRBJ1-4 and V is TRBV3-1 (or the pseudogene TRBV3-2); a possible D gene is TRBD1 (6 bases). Germline V gene sequence: CDR1 LGHDT, CDR2 YNNKEL (reference sequence). The length of the CDR3 is 14 residues. Between the trimmed V and J ends, which lost 5 bases and 3 bases, there was a span of 10 bases. The CDR3 protein is CASSVRTANEKLFF. In DNA form, the CDR3 reads TGTGCCAGCAGCGTAAGGACAGCTAATGAAAAACTGTTTTTT.

The chain combines TRBV7-9 with TRBJ1-1; no clear D. Germline CDR1 and CDR2: SEHNR and FQNEAQ (reference sequence). The length of the CDR3 is 14 residues. The V gene lost 1 base and the J gene lost 6 bases, with 12 bases spanning the gap. CDR3 sequence (DNA): TGTGCCAGCAGCTTAGTACGTTCCGGGGCTGAAGCTTTCTTT. This gives the protein CASSLVRSGAEAFF.

V is TRBV7-2 and J is TRBJ2-1; 12 bases fit TRBD2. Germline V gene sequence: CDR1 SGHTA, CDR2 FQGNSA. The CDR3 totals 16 residues. V was pared by 4 bases and J by 6 bases, with 7 bases of the junction left unmatched. CDR3 residues: CASSSPSGRARNEQFF. The DNA of the CDR3 is TGTGCCAGCAGCTCACCTAGCGGGAGGGCCCGCAATGAGCAGTTCTTC.

The V and J genes are TRBV16 and TRBJ2-5; no clear D gene. Germline V gene data show CDR1 as KGHSY and CDR2 as FQNENV. V gave up 2 bases and J gave up 2 bases, with 3 bases separating them. CDR3 size: 12 residues. CDR3: CASSQTQETQYF. CDR3 in DNA: TGTGCCAGCAGCCAAACTCAAGAGACCCAGTACTTC.

This chain's CDR3 is CATSAGTSGGSSYNEQFF. As DNA, the CDR3 is TGTGCCACCAGTGCCGGGACTAGCGGAGGGAGCTCCTACAATGAGCAGTTCTTC. This sequence joins TRBV24-1 and TRBJ2-1, with TRBD2 identical over 11 bases. Germline-derived CDR1 and CDR2 are KGHDR and SFDVKD. This CDR3 spans 18 amino acids. With V trimmed by 5 bases and J by 0 bases, 8 bases remained unmatched.

The chain joins TRBV15 to TRBJ2-7; 8 nucleotides match TRBD1. V dropped 4 bases and J dropped 2; count of bases not matched to a gene: 7. CDR3 length: 15 residues. Germline loops: CDR1 LNHNV, CDR2 YYDKDF (reference sequence). The CDR3 loop is CATSIDQGAAYEQYF. DNA of the CDR3: TGTGCCACCAGCATTGACCAGGGGGCGGCCTACGAGCAGTACTTC.

The V and J genes are TRBV5-5 and TRBJ1-3; D uncertain. Germline V gives CDR1 SGHKS, CDR2 YYEKEE (reference sequence). This CDR3 is 14 amino acids long. V was shortened by 2 bases and J by 2 bases, with 8 bases between the two germline ends. CDR3 amino acids: CASSLAGTGNTIYF. In DNA, the CDR3 is TGTGCCAGCAGCTTAGCGGGGACTGGAAACACCATATATTTT.

V and J are TRBV11-3 and TRBJ1-1, with D unresolved. Looked up from germline, CDR1 is SGHNT and CDR2 is YENEEA. V was pared by 1 base and J by 3 bases, with 6 bases between. CDR3 length equals 13 residues. Here the CDR3 DNA reads TGTGCCAGCAGCTTAGGGCGGGACACTGAAGCTTTCTTT. Protein product: CASSLGRDTEAFF. The entire variable domain, with the rest obtained from reference TRBV11-3 and TRBJ1-1, is as follows: EAGVVQSPRYKIIEKKQPVAFWCNPISGHNTLYWYLQNLGQGPELLIRYENEEAVDDSQLPKDRFSAERLKGVDSTLKIQPAELGDSAVYLCASSLGRDTEAFFGQGTRLTVV.

The chain has TRBV7-2 and TRBJ2-1; 13 bases are shared with TRBD2. This CDR3 contains 16 residues. The trim removed 4 bases at V and 7 bases at J, leaving 7 bases unmatched. CDR1 SGHTA and CDR2 FQGNSA come from the germline V gene. The CDR3 bases are TGTGCCAGCAGCTCTACTAGCGGGAGGGCAGGGAATGAGCAGTTCTTC. Protein: CASSSTSGRAGNEQFF.

The genes are TRBV7-9 and TRBJ2-5, with 11 bases identical to TRBD2. J gave up 10 bases and V 8 bases, and 15 bases lay outside the gene matches. This CDR3 region has 15 residues. Germline V gene sequence: CDR1 SEHNR, CDR2 FQNEAQ (reference sequence). CDR3 nucleotides: TGTGCCAGCGTGGAGGGACTAGCGGACACGGGGGACCAGTACTTC. Residues: CASVEGLADTGDQYF.

The chain carries TRBV10-3 and TRBJ1-4; 10 positions agree with TRBD1. In germline, CDR1 is ENHRY, CDR2 SYGVKD. V lost 0 bases to trimming and J lost 6 bases; unmatched junction nucleotides: 4. This CDR3 spans 16 amino acids. The CDR3 protein is CAISESRGTGDEKLFF. The CDR3 coding sequence is TGTGCCATCAGTGAGTCGAGGGGGACAGGGGATGAAAAACTGTTTTTT.

The chain combines TRBV11-2 with TRBJ2-4; tentative D call: TRBD2 (7 bases). The CDR3 runs 17 residues. The V end was cut by 5 bases, the J end by 0 bases, with 17 bases between. Looked up from germline, CDR1 is SGHAT and CDR2 is FQNNGV. The CDR3 is CASSQQGGNVAKNIQYF. The CDR3 coding sequence is TGTGCCAGCAGCCAACAGGGAGGGAACGTAGCCAAAAACATTCAGTACTTC.

J is TRBJ1-2 and V is TRBV30, with D perhaps TRBD1 (5 bases). This CDR3 comprises 13 residues. Germline V gives CDR1 GTSNPN, CDR2 SVGIG (reference sequence). V shed 0 bases and J shed 8 bases, with 13 bases lying between them. As DNA, the CDR3 is TGTGCCTGGAGTGTTAAGGCAGGGATCGGCTACACCTTC. Translation: CAWSVKAGIGYTF.

The chain recombines TRBV5-1 with TRBJ1-2, with unresolved D. The germline V and J ends were trimmed by 1 base and 2 bases, with 6 bases remaining between them. The CDR3 sequence is 13 residues long. CDR1 is SGHRS and CDR2 is YFSETQ in the germline V gene. The CDR3 region is CASSLNENYGYTF. The CDR3 nucleotides read TGCGCCAGCAGCTTGAATGAGAACTATGGCTACACCTTC.

V and J are TRBV9 and TRBJ2-3; maybe TRBD2 (6 bases). The CDR3 contains 15 residues. V lost 3 bases, J lost 0 bases, and 11 bases lay in between. CDR1 is SGDLS and CDR2 is YYNGEE in the germline V gene. The CDR3 here is CASSAGTFSTDTQYF. In DNA form, the CDR3 reads TGTGCCAGCAGCGCCGGGACTTTTAGCACAGATACGCAGTATTTT.

The CDR3 bases are TGTGCCAGCAGTCGGAGGGGTTCACCCCTCCACTTT. Translated, it gives CASSRRGSPLHF. The V and J genes are TRBV12-3 or TRBV12-4 and TRBJ1-6, with D possibly matching TRBD1 (5 bases). This CDR3 region has 12 residues. V shed 5 bases and J shed 9 bases, with 8 bases lying between them.

Note on this clone: The junction and the germline gene differ at one end; a read error may be behind it. The gene calls are TRBV6-1 and TRBJ1-2; 8 bases agree with TRBD1. CDR1 is MNHNS, CDR2 SASEGT, per germline. This CDR3 spans 12 amino acids. This chain's CDR3 is CASSEPGQGTPF. CDR3 bases: TGTGCCAGCAGTGAGCCAGGACAGGGCACTCCTTTC.